In this sample, the clone carrying this TCR beta chain turned up once. The antigen is unknown. CD8 cells regarded as naive lacked CD45RO, were positively chosen for CCR7, and omitted terminally differentiated effector memory CD45RA+ cells. The V segment lost 0 bases and the J segment 4 bases; nucleotides outside the gene matches: 7. The germline V gene encodes CDR1 SGHKS and CDR2 YYEKEE (reference sequence). This CDR3 is built from 17 residues. The data belong to a study of shared clonotypes between healthy human individuals. This table comes from immunoSEQ multiplex PCR, and its TCRdb copy is limited to in-frame clones, with some not included. The data show more than 600,000 clones, with about 90% seen just once and nearly 25% held by the top ten. Study outcomes and limitations: Some naive CD4 clonotypes, approximately 4.5%, turned up in common across four donors. Unshared clonotypes carried lower generation probabilities than those common to all four donors.

The sample consisted of naive CD8+ T cells sorted from blood. The V gene is TRBV5-5, the J gene TRBJ2-5; the match to TRBD2 covers 12 bases. This receptor was obtained from a man aged 25 to 45 in good health. In DNA, the CDR3 is TGTGCCAGCAGCTTGGTTCCTAGCGGGAGGGGAAGAGAGACCCAGTACTTC. Protein sequence: CASSLVPSGRGRETQYF. The full variable domain, with the rest looked up from reference TRBV5-5 and TRBJ2-5, is DAGVTQSPTHLIKTRGQQVTLRCSPISGHKSVSWYQQVLGQGPQFIFQYYEKEERGRGNFPDRFSARQFPNYSSELNVNALLLGDSALYLCASSLVPSGRGRETQYFGPGTRLLVL.